Following are 7 T cell receptor beta chains from one sample sequenced in a study of blood T cell repertoires in COVID-19. Repertoires were generated with immunoSEQ multiplex PCR, while TCRdb's copy carries only in-frame clones and drops some. The sample lists fewer than 500,000 clones, 80% to 90% occurring once. Sequencing used PBMCs or T cells enriched from blood (not recorded which). The origin of the receptors is a man under 40 who had recovered from COVID-19.

This clone was seen only a few times. The rearrangement links TRBV5-1 to TRBJ1-2, with D perhaps matching TRBD1 (5 bases). Germline lookup yields CDR1 SGHRS and CDR2 YFSETQ. The V end was cut by 2 bases, the J end by 8 bases, with 10 bases between. The CDR3 consists of 12 residues. The CDR3 loop is CASSFQGAGYTF. CDR3 DNA: TGCGCCAGCAGCTTTCAGGGCGCGGGCTACACCTTC.

The rearrangement links TRBV13 to TRBJ2-5; possibly TRBD2 for D (5 bases). The germline V and J ends were trimmed by 1 base and 1 base, with 13 bases remaining between them. Germline values: CDR1 PRHDT, CDR2 FYEKMQ (reference sequence). The CDR3 has 16 residues. CDR3 DNA: TGTGCCAGCAGCTTAGTCGCCGGGAAGACCCAAGAGACCCAGTACTTC. Translated, it gives CASSLVAGKTQETQYF.

The V gene is TRBV11-2, the J gene TRBJ2-1; 12 bases map to TRBD2. The trim removed 5 bases at V and 9 bases at J, leaving 8 bases unmatched. Germline V gene sequence: CDR1 SGHAT, CDR2 FQNNGV. This CDR3 is 15 amino acids long. CDR3 nucleotide sequence: TGTGCCAGCAGCCCTAGCGGGAGGGCCTTGGGTGAGCAGTTCTTC. It encodes CASSPSGRALGEQFF.

This chain uses TRBV3-1 (or the pseudogene TRBV3-2) with TRBJ1-4; D ambiguous. Germline CDR1 and CDR2: LGHDT and YNNKEL (reference sequence). The germline V and J ends were trimmed by 5 bases and 0 bases, with 16 bases remaining between them. The CDR3 totals 17 residues. CDR3 protein: CASSFLRTDTTNEKLFF. The CDR3 DNA follows: TGTGCCAGCAGCTTCCTTCGTACAGACACAACTAATGAAAAACTGTTTTTT.

Only one count was recorded for this clone. V gene TRBV28 combines with J gene TRBJ1-2; 9 bases map to TRBD1. After removal of 6 bases from V and 7 bases from J, the junction contained 12 bases not matched to a gene. Germline values: CDR1 MDHEN, CDR2 SYDVKM. The CDR3 spans 15 residues. In DNA, the CDR3 is TGTGCCAGCAGCCTAATGGACAGGGGTTTAGGTGGCTACACCTTC. This codes for CASSLMDRGLGGYTF.

This clone was seen just once. V usage is TRBV18 and J usage is TRBJ2-7; 7 bases fit TRBD1. Germline-derived CDR1 and CDR2 are KGHSH and LQKENI. CDR3 length: 14 amino acids. After removal of 2 bases from V and 3 bases from J, the junction contained 4 bases not matched to a gene. The CDR3 spells CASSPGTAHYEQYF. The CDR3 nucleotides are TGTGCCAGCTCACCAGGGACAGCCCACTACGAGCAGTACTTC.

The rearrangement joins TRBV27 to TRBJ2-3; 10 bases align to TRBD2. The germline gives CDR1 MNHEY, CDR2 SMNVEV (reference sequence). The CDR3 is 16 residues long. J gave up 4 bases and V 6 bases, and 10 bases lay outside the gene matches. CDR3 sequence (DNA): TGTGCCAGCAGACTAGCGGGGCCTGTACTGCCAGATACGCAGTATTTT. Translation: CASRLAGPVLPDTQYF.